The clone carrying this TCR beta chain shows up as medium-sized by frequency. Its specificity is unknown. Multiplex touch-down PCR amplified TRB using TRB-A and TRB-B pools in one tube. Reanalyzing the multiplex PCR reads, TCRdb keeps one entry per CDR3 protein, without DNA. The sample includes thousands of distinct CDR3 sequences. The sample is drawn from a study of T cell clusters in autoimmune cytopenias. Study-wide findings and caveats: The T cell clusters came from computational analysis alone and lack functional validation.

Each sample's input was about 270 ng genomic DNA, 30,000 to 45,000 genome equivalents. The CDR3 covers 14 residues. In germline, CDR1 is MNHEY, CDR2 SVGAGI. This receptor was obtained from a human donor with an autoimmune cytopenia or autoimmune hepatitis (not recorded which). The chain is built from TRBV6-5 and TRBJ2-2; without DNA, the TCRdb call of TRBD1 cannot be checked. The sequenced sample consisted of peripheral blood. CDR3 in amino acids: CASAKGGSTGELFF.